This TCR beta chain was sequenced during a study of metastatic and nonmetastatic thyroid tumors. Study background: The authors compared repertoires across blood and tumor or nodule tissue from malignant and benign thyroid patients.

This clone occurred once. The V gene's germline CDR1 is LGHDT and CDR2 YNNKEL (reference sequence). Deletions cut 4 bases from V and 3 bases from J, with 13 bases between. The CDR3 spans 14 residues. Patients underwent thyroid surgery, and none had received any treatment before it. From the PCR reads, TCRdb re-called clones with MiXCR. The sample yields about 7,300 clones, about 3.3% seen once. The clonotype originates from a female donor with papillary thyroid cancer or a benign thyroid nodule (not recorded which). Some clones in this sample may be carry-over from other donors' samples. The J gene is TRBJ2-7, the V gene TRBV3-1, with D possibly called TRBD1 or TRBD2 (5 bases each). The specimen sequenced was tumor tissue. The CDR3, as DNA: TGTGCCAGCAGCCCCCCCGGGGCCTACTACGAGCAGTACTTC. This gives the protein CASSPPGAYYEQYF.